Listed below are T cell receptor beta chains from one sample, sequenced in a study of blood T cell repertoires in COVID-19. TCRdb's table, derived via immunoSEQ multiplex PCR, lists solely in-frame clones and lacks some. The data contain about 180,000 clones, approximately 91% of them singletons. The material sequenced was peripheral blood. These receptor sequences come from a man aged 45-65 years with acute or convalescent COVID-19. The CDR3 runs from the conserved cysteine through the conserved F or W. The listing skips clone size in some rows; elsewhere it reads once, few, many or a size class.

v_gene	j_gene	abundance	CDR3aa
TRBV30	TRBJ2-6	.	CAQSYGANVLTF
TRBV10-3	TRBJ1-1	.	CAISAREGDTEAFF
TRBV9	TRBJ1-5	.	CASSVGFRENQPQHF
TRBV28	TRBJ1-1	once	CASNSFTEAFF
TRBV30	TRBJ2-1	.	CAWSPGGGSLDEQFF
TRBV10-3	TRBJ2-1	once	CAISGLAGGKLNYNEQFF
TRBV5-1	TRBJ1-5	.	CASSLGDLRGGGNQPQHF
TRBV21-1	TRBJ2-5	.	CASSKIGGQGQETQYF
TRBV7-8	TRBJ2-1	.	CASSLAEGSSYNEQFF
TRBV5-1	TRBJ2-2	.	CASSRRTGGDTGELFF
TRBV27	TRBJ2-1	.	CASSLLQGVNEQFF
TRBV6-6	TRBJ2-1	.	CASNSEVAYNEQFF
TRBV19	TRBJ1-4	.	CASSPTGGNEKLFF
TRBV10-1	TRBJ2-7	.	CAIKWGTSGYEQYF
TRBV19	TRBJ1-2	.	CASGEGHYGYTF
TRBV28	TRBJ1-3	.	CASSKTGGSGNTIYF
TRBV19	TRBJ2-7	few	CASSLTGGDREQYF
TRBV11-2	TRBJ2-7	few	CASSLGRGSEQYF
TRBV28	TRBJ1-1	.	CASSSGTGAEAFF
TRBV5-1	TRBJ2-7	.	CASSFLTAYEQYF
TRBV27	TRBJ2-5	.	CASSSGGRETQYF
TRBV4-2	TRBJ1-1	.	CASSQEYRVAEAFF
TRBV28	TRBJ1-1	.	CASSPGLFRGAFF
TRBV3-1/TRBV3-2	TRBJ2-5	.	CASSQGEGQQETQYF
TRBV5-1	TRBJ2-3	.	CASSKPSGPVFGTDTQYF
TRBV28	TRBJ2-7	.	CASMPVGGDEQYF
TRBV7-9	TRBJ2-3	.	CASSSYTDTQYF
TRBV19	TRBJ1-5	.	CASSIPQGNQPQHF
TRBV7-3	TRBJ2-3	.	CASSLVPGATDTQYF
TRBV2	TRBJ1-5	.	CASNTQGAAQHF
TRBV5-1	TRBJ2-1	.	CASSLDGSYNEQFF
TRBV27	TRBJ2-2	.	CASSTYQQGPAGELFF
TRBV5-1	TRBJ2-1	once	CASSSGGSAYNEQFF
TRBV9	TRBJ2-7	.	CASSPQSGLAGEQYF
TRBV12-3/TRBV12-4	TRBJ2-7	.	CASSFGKPYEQYF
TRBV19	TRBJ2-1	.	CASSSSGPHSYNEQFF
TRBV28	TRBJ2-5	once	CASSLSSGSQETQYF